This T cell receptor beta chain is drawn from a study of blood T cell repertoires in COVID-19. Sequencing used immunoSEQ multiplex PCR; TCRdb keeps in-frame clones, though not all of them. The data hold a few hundred thousand clones, with roughly nine tenths observed a single time. This clone was detected only a few times. The CDR3 has 16 amino acids. The V and J ends lost 4 bases and 1 base, in that order; junction bases with no gene match: 4. Germline loops: CDR1 SEHNR, CDR2 FQNEAQ (reference sequence). Specimen: peripheral blood. The clonotype was recovered from a young woman with COVID-19, enrolled during active disease. The genes are TRBV7-9 and TRBJ2-2, with 9 bases matching TRBD2. CDR3 residues: CASSSPRGGNTGELFF. The DNA for the CDR3 is TGTGCCAGCAGCTCCCCGCGGGGGGGGAACACCGGGGAGCTGTTTTTT.